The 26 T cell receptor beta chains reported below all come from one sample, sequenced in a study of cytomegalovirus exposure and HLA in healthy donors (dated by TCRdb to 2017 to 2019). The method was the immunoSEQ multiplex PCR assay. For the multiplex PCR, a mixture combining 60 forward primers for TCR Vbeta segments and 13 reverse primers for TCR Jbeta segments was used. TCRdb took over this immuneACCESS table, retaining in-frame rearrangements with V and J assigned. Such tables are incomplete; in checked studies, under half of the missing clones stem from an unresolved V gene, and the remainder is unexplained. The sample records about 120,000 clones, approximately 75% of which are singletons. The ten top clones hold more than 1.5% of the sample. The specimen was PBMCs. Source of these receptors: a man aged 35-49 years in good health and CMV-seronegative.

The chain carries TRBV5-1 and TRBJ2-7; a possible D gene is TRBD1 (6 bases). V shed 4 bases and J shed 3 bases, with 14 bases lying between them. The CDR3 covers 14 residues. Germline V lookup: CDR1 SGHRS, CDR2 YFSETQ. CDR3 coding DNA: TGCGCCAGCAGCACCAGGGGTACTATCTACGAGCAGTACTTC. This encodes CASSTRGTIYEQYF.

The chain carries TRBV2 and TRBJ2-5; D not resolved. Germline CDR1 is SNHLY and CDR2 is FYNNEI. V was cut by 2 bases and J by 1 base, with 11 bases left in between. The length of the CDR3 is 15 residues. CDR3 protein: CASSELGSTQETQYF. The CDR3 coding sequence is TGTGCCAGCAGTGAATTGGGCTCGACCCAAGAGACCCAGTACTTC.

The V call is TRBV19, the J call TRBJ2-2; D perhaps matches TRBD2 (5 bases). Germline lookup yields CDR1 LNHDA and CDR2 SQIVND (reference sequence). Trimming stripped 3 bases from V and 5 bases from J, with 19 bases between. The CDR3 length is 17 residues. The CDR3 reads CASSIYFFGSITGELFF. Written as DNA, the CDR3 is TGTGCCAGTAGTATTTACTTTTTTGGGAGCATTACCGGGGAGCTGTTTTTT. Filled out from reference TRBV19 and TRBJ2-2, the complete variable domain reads DGGITQSPKYLFRKEGQNVTLSCEQNLNHDAMYWYRQDPGQGLRLIYYSQIVNDFQKGDIAEGYSVSREKKESFPLTVTSAQKNPTAFYLCASSIYFFGSITGELFFGEGSRLTVL.

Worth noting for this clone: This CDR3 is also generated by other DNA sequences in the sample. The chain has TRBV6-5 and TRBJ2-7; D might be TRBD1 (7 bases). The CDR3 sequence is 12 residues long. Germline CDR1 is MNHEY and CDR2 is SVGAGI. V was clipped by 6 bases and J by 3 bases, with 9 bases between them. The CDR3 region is CASRRDSYEQYF. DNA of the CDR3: TGTGCCAGCAGGCGGGACAGCTACGAGCAGTACTTC.

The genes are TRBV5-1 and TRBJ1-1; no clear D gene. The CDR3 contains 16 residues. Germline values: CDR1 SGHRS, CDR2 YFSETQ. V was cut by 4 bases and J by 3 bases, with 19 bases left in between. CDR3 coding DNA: TGCGCCAGCAGCCATGCCCACCTCGGGAGGGACACTGAAGCTTTCTTT. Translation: CASSHAHLGRDTEAFF.

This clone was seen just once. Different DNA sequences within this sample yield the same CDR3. The DNA for the CDR3 is TGTGCCAGCAGTCTGGGGCCCAGCAATCAGCCCCAGCATTTT. This gives the protein CASSLGPSNQPQHF. J is TRBJ1-5 and V is TRBV28; maybe TRBD1 (5 bases). V was cut by 5 bases and J by 1 base, with 9 bases left in between. Germline CDR1 is MDHEN and CDR2 is SYDVKM. The CDR3 covers 14 residues.

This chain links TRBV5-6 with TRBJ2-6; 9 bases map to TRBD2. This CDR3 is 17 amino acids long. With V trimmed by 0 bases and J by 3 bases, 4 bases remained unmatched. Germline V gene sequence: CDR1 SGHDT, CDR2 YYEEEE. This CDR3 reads CASSLDGSGSGANVLTF. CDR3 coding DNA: TGTGCCAGCAGCTTGGACGGTAGCGGGAGTGGGGCCAACGTCCTGACTTTC.

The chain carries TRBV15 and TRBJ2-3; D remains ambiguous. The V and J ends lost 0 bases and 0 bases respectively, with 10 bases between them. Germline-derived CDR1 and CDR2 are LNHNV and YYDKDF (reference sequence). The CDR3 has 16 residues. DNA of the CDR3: TGTGCCACCAGCAGAGAATATCCGAGTAGCACAGATACGCAGTATTTT. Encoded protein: CATSREYPSSTDTQYF.

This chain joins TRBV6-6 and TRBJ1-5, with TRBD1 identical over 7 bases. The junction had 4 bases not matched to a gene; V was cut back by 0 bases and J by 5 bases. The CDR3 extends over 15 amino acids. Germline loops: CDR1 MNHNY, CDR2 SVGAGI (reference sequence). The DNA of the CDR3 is TGTGCCAGCAGTTACTCGACAGGGCTGGATCAGCCCCAGCATTTT. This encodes CASSYSTGLDQPQHF.

Written as DNA, the CDR3 is TGTGCCAGCAGTTCCGCTAGCGGGAGAAAGTTTTACGAGCAGTACTTC. This translates into CASSSASGRKFYEQYF. The chain employs TRBV28 and TRBJ2-7; 10 bases match TRBD2. The V gene's germline CDR1 is MDHEN and CDR2 SYDVKM. CDR3 size: 16 residues. Trimming at V came to 4 bases and at J to 4 bases, leaving 10 bases not matched to a gene.

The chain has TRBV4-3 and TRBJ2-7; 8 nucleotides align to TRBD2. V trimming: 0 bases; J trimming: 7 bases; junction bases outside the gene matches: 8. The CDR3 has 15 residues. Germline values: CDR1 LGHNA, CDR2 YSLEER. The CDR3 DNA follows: TGCGCCAGCAGCCAAGATGCGAGCGGGAGAGGGGAGCAGTACTTC. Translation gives CASSQDASGRGEQYF.

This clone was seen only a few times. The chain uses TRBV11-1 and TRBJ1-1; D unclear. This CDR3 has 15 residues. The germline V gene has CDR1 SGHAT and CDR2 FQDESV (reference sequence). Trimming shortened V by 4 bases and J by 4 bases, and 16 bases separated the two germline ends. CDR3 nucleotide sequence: TGTGCCAGCAGCTCGCCCGCAAGGCCAGGCACTGAAGCTTTCTTT. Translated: CASSSPARPGTEAFF.

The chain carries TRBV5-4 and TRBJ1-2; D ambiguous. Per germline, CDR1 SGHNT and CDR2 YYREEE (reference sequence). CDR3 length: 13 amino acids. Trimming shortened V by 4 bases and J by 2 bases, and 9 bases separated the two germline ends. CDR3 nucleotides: TGTGCCAGCAGCATAGACGGGAACTATGGCTACACCTTC. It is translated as CASSIDGNYGYTF.

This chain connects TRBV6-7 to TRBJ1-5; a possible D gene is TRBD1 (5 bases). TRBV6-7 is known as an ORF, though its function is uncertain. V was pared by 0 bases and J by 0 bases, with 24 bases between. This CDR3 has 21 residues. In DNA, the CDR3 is TGTGCCAGCAGTTACTCGAAAGGACCTCGGACAATCGATTATAGCAATCAGCCCCAGCATTTT. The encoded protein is CASSYSKGPRTIDYSNQPQHF.

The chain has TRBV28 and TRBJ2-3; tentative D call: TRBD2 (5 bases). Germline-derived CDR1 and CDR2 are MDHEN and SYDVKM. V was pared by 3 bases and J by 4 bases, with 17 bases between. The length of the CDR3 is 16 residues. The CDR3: CASSFLDGGRSDTQYF. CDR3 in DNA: TGTGCCAGCAGTTTTCTGGACGGCGGGCGGTCAGATACGCAGTATTTT.

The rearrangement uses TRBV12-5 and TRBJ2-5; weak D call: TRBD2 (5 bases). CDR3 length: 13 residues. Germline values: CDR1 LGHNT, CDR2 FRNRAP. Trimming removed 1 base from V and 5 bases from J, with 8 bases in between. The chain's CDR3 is CASGLGAGETQYF. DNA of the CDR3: TGTGCTAGTGGTTTGGGGGCGGGTGAGACCCAGTACTTC.

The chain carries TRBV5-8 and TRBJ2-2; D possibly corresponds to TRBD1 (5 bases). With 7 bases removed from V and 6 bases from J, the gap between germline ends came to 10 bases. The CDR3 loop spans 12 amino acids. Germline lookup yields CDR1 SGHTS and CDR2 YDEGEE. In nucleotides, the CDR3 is TGTGCCAGCGAAAGGGGTTCCGGGGAGCTGTTTTTT. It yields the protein CASERGSGELFF.

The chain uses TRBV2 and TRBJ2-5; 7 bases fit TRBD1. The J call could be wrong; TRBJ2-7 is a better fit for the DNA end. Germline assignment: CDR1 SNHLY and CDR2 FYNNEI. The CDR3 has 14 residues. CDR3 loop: CASRRQGSSYEQYF. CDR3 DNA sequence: TGTGCCAGCAGACGACAGGGTAGCTCCTACGAGCAGTACTTC.

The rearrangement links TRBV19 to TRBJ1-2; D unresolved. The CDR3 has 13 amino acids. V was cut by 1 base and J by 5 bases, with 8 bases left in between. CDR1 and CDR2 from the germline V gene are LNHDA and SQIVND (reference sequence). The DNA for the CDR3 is TGTGCCAGTAGTATAGTAGAGGAGTATGGCTACACCTTC. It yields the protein CASSIVEEYGYTF.

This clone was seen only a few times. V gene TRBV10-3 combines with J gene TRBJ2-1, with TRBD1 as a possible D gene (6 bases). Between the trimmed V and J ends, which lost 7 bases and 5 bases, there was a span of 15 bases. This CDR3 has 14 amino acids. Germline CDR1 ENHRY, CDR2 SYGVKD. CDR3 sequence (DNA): TGTGCCATCAAGGGGGTCGACCACAACAATGAGCAGTTCTTC. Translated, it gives CAIKGVDHNNEQFF.

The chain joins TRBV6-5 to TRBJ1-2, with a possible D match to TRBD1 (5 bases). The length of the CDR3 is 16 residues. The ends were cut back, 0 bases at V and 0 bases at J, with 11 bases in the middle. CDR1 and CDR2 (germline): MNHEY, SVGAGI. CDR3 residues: CASSYSMSRANYGYTF. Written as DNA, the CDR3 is TGTGCCAGCAGTTACTCGATGAGCAGGGCTAACTATGGCTACACCTTC.

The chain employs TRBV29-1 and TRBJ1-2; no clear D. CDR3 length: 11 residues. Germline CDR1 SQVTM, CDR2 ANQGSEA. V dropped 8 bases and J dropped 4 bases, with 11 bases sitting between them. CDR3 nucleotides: TGCAGCTGTTCGGGTCTCTATGGCTACACCTTC. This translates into CSCSGLYGYTF.

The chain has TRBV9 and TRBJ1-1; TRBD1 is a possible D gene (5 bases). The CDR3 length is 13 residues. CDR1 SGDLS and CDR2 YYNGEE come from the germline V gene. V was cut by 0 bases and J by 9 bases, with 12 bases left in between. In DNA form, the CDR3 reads TGTGCCAGCAGCGTAGAGGGGATCTCCAAAGCTTTCTTT. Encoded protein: CASSVEGISKAFF.

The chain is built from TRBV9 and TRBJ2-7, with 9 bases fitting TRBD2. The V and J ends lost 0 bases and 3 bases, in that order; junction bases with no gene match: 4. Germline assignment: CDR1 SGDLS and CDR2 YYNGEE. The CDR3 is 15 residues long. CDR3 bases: TGTGCCAGCAGCGTAGGGATAGCGGGGGACTACGAGCAGTACTTC. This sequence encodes CASSVGIAGDYEQYF. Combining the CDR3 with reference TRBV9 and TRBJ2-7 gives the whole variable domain DSGVTQTPKHLITATGQRVTLRCSPRSGDLSVYWYQQSLDQGLQFLIQYYNGEERAKGNILERFSAQQFPDLHSELNLSSLELGDSALYFCASSVGIAGDYEQYFGPGTRLTVT.

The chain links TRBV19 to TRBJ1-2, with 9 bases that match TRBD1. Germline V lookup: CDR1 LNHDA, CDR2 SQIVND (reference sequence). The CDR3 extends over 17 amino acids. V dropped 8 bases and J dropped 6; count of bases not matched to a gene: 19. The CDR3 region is CASGRISTGQGLNGYTF. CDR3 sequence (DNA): TGTGCCAGTGGCCGCATTAGCACGGGACAGGGATTAAATGGCTACACCTTC.

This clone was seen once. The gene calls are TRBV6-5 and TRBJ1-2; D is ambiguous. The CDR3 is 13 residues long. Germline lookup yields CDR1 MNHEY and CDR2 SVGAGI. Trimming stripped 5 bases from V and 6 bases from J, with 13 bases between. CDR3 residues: CASSGSVGHGYTF. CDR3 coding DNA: TGTGCCAGCAGTGGCTCGGTTGGGCATGGCTACACCTTC.